The T cell receptor beta chain under discussion was sequenced for a study of T cell clonality in common variable immunodeficiency. Caucasian heritage predominated among both patients and controls. Each donor provided roughly 5 to 8 ml of heparinized whole blood. The method was immunoSEQ multiplex PCR; TCRdb's version includes in-frame clones alone and lacks a portion of them. Recorded here are approximately 52,000 clones, none singletons. This clone was counted ten times or more. The read terminates 3 residues before the CDR3 end, so the remaining end is supplied by the germline J gene. V lost 4 bases to trimming and J lost 6 bases, with 15 bases between them. Germline values: CDR1 LNHDA, CDR2 SQIVND (reference sequence). This CDR3 has 14 amino acids.

Sequencing input: peripheral blood mononuclear cells. The chain uses TRBV19 and TRBJ1-1; D perhaps matches TRBD1 (5 bases). The receptor's source is a person between 18 and 69 years old in good health. CDR3 DNA, as far as it was read: TGTGCCAGTAGTACTAATTCAGGGTGGGCTGAA. This gives the protein CASSTNSGWAE. The whole CDR3 region reads CASSTNSGWAEAFF.